Included here is one T cell receptor beta chain sequence, with context. What antigen it recognizes has not been identified. It has no much larger one-base neighbor in the sample; base qualities were not kept. There are 15 amino acids in the CDR3, from cysteine to phenylalanine inclusive. Just the 45-base CDR3 DNA is kept, in frame starting at base 1. CDR1 and CDR2, per the germline V gene (reference sequence), are LNHNV and YYDKDF. Compared with germline, V lacks 3 bases and J lacks 9 bases; bases without a gene match: 7. The library was made by the immunoSEQ multiplex PCR assay. TCRdb took this table from immuneACCESS and kept in-frame rearrangements with V and J called. Such tables lack part of the clones; where checked against another copy, unresolved V genes explain under half of the gap, and the rest is unexplained. This sample has 45,000 to 60,000 clones in its table, and 93% of those were observed once. Of the sample, 1.5% to 2% falls within the top ten clones.

This sample was taken from a study of T cell changes during pregnancy in multiple sclerosis (dated by TCRdb to about 2019). Background on the whole study: The study looked at changes in the T cell repertoire across pregnancy in women with multiple sclerosis.

The source of this sequence is a female donor with multiple sclerosis, enrolled in a pregnancy study. The sample consisted of peripheral blood, taken in the second trimester of pregnancy. Rearrangement joined TRBV15 to TRBJ2-7, with 14 central nucleotides matching TRBD2. The CDR3 region has the sequence CATSSEGLAGVTQYF. The DNA sequence is given as TGTGCCACCAGCAGTGAGGGACTAGCGGGAGTAACGCAGTACTTC.